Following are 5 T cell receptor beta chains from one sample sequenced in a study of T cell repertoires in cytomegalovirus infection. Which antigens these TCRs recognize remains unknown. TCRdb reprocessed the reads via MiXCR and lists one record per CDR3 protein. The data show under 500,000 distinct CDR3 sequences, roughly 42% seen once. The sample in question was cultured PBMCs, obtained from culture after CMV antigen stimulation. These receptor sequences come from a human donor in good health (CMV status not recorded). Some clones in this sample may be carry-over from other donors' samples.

Here the CDR3 reads CASSIAGSGASGYTF. Written as DNA, the CDR3 is TGTGCCAGTAGTATAGCGGGGTCAGGGGCGTCTGGCTACACCTTC. This chain links TRBV19 with TRBJ1-2, with D tentatively TRBD1 (6 bases). CDR3 length equals 15 residues. V was pared by 1 base and J by 7 bases, with 16 bases between. Germline assignment: CDR1 LNHDA and CDR2 SQIVND (reference sequence).

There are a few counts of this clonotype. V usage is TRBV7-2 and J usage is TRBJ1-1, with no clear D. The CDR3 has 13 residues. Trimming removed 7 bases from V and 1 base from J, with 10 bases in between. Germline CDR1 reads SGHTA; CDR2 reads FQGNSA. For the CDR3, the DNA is TGTGCCAGCACCGCGGGAGAGAACACTGAAGCTTTCTTT. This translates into CASTAGENTEAFF.

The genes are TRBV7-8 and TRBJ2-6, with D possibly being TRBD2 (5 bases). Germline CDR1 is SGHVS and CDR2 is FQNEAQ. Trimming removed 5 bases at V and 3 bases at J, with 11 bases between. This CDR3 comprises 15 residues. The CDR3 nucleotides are TGTGCCAGCAGCCGGACTGGGCGTGGGGCCAACGTCCTGACTTTC. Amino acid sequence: CASSRTGRGANVLTF.

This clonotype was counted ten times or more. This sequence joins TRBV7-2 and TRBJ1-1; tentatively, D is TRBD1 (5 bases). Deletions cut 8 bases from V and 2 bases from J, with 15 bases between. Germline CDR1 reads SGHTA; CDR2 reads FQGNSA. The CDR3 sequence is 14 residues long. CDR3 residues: CASSRTGTNTEAFF. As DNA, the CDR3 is TGTGCCAGCTCTAGAACAGGAACTAACACTGAAGCTTTCTTT.

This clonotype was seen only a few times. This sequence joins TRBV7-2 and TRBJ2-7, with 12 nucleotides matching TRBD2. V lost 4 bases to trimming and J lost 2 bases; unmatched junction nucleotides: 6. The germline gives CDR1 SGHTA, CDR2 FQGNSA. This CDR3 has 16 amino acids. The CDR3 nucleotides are TGTGCCAGCAGCTCACCCCGGACTAGCGGGACCTACGAGCAGTACTTC. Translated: CASSSPRTSGTYEQYF.